This T cell receptor (beta chain) was captured in a study of regulatory T cells in long-lasting Graves disease. Time point denoted: newly diagnosed GD, antithyroid drugs for less than 3 months. The TCR library used RNA extracted from PBMCs. The CDR3 has 15 amino acids. Trimming cost V 4 bases and J 1 base; bases outside gene matches: 3. Germline V CDR1 and CDR2: SGHKS, YYEKEE (reference sequence). With iRepertoire HTBI primers and Arm-PCR of CDR3 regions, TCR beta libraries were built. Via MiXCR, TCRdb re-called the multiplex PCR reads, giving one row per CDR3 protein. The sample includes about 460,000 distinct CDR3 sequences, 14% of them seen just once. This clonotype was counted ten times or more. This same sample was also taken into another study, of T cells in Graves' hyperthyroidism and ophthalmopathy.

This material consisted of peripheral blood mononuclear cells (PBMCs), taken at new diagnosis, from a patient treated with antithyroid drugs. The chain uses TRBV5-5 and TRBJ2-3; TRBD2 agrees at 10 bases. The clonotype was recovered from a woman aged 50 to 60 with Graves disease. In DNA, the CDR3 is TGTGCCAGCAGCCCAGGACTAGCGGGCACAGATACGCAGTATTTT. It specifies CASSPGLAGTDTQYF.